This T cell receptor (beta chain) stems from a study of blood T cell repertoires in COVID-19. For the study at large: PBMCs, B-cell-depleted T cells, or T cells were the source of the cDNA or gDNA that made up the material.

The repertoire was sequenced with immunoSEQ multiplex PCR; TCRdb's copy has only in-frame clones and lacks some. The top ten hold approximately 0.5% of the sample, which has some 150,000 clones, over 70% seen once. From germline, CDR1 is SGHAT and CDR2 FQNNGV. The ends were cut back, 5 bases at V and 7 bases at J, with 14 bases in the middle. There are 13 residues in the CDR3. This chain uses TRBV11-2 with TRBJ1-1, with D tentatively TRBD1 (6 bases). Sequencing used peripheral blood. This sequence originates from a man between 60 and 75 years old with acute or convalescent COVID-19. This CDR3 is CASSRDTLNEAFF. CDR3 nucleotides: TGTGCCAGCAGCCGGGACACATTGAATGAAGCTTTCTTT.